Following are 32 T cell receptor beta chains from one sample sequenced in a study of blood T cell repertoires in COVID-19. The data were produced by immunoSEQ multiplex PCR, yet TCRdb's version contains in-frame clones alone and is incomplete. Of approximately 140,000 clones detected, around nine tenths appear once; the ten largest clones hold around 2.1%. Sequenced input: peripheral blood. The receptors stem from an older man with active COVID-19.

CDR3 in DNA: TGTGCCAGCAGGACGGGACAGCACACCGGGGAGCTGTTTTTT. Its translation is CASRTGQHTGELFF. The rearrangement uses TRBV6-5 and TRBJ2-2; 7 positions agree with TRBD1. This CDR3 contains 14 residues. Looked up from germline, CDR1 is MNHEY and CDR2 is SVGAGI. V lost 6 bases, J lost 3 bases, and 4 bases stayed unmatched.

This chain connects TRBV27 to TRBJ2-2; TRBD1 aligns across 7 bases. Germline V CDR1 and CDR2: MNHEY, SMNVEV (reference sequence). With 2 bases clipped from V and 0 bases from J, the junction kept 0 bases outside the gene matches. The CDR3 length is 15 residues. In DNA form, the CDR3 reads TGTGCCAGCAGTTTAGACAGGGCGAACACCGGGGAGCTGTTTTTT. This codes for CASSLDRANTGELFF.

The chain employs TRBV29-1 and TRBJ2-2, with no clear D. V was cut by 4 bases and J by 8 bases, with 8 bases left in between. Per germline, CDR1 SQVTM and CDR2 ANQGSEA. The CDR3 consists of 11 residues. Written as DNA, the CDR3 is TGCAGCGTTGGGGCCGCGGGGGAGCTGTTTTTT. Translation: CSVGAAGELFF.

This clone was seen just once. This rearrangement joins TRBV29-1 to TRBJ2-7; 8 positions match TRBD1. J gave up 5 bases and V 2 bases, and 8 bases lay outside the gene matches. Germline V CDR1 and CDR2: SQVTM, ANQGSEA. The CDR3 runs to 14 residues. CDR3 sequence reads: CSVELGPGGNEQYF. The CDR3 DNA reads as TGCAGCGTTGAACTAGGGCCAGGGGGCAACGAGCAGTACTTC.

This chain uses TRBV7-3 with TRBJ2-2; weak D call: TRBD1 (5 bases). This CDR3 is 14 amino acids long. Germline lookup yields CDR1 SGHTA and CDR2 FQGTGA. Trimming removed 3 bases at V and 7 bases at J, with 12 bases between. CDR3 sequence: CASSFGLQGGELFF. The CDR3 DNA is TGTGCCAGCAGCTTCGGCCTGCAGGGCGGGGAGCTGTTTTTT.

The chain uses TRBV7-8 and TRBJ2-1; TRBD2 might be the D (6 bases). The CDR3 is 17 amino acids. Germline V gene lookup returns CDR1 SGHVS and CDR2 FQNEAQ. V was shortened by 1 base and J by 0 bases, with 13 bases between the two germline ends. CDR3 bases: TGTGCCAGCAGCTTAGGCGGGGATGCTCGCTCCTACAATGAGCAGTTCTTC. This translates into CASSLGGDARSYNEQFF.

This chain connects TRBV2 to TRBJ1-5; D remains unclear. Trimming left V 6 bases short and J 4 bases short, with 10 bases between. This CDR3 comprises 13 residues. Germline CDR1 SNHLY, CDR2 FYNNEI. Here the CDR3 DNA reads TGTGCCAGCAGGAGCAAGGAGAATCAGCCCCAGCATTTT. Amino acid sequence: CASRSKENQPQHF.

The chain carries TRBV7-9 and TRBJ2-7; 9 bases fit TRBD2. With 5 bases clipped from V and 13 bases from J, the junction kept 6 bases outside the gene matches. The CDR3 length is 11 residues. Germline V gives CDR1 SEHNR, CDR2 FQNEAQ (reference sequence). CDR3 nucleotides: TGTGCCAGCAGCCTGGCTAGCGGGATCTACTTC. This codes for CASSLASGIYF. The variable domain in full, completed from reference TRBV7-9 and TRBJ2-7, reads DTGVSQNPRHKITKRGQNVTFRCDPISEHNRLYWYRQTLGQGPEFLTYFQNEAQLEKSRLLSDRFSAERPKGSFSTLEIQRTEQGDSAMYLCASSLASGIYFGPGTRLTVT.

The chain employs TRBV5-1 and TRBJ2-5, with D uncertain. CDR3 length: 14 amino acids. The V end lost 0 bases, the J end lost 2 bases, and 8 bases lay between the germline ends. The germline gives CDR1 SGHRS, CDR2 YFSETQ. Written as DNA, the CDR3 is TGCGCCAGCAGCTTGGCCTGGCAGCAAGAGACCCAGTACTTC. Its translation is CASSLAWQQETQYF.

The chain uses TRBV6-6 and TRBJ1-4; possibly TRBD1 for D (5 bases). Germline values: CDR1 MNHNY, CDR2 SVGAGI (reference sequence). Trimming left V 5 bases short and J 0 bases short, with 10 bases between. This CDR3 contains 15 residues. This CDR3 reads CASSLRQPTNEKLFF. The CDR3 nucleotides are TGTGCCAGCAGTCTCAGACAGCCAACTAATGAAAAACTGTTTTTT.

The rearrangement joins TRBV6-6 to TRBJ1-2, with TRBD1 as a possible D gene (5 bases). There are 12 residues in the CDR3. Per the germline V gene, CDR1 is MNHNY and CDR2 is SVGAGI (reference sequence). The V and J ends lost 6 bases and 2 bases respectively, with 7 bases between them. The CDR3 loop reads CASRQGNYGYTF. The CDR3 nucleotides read TGTGCCAGCAGGCAGGGAAACTATGGCTACACCTTC.

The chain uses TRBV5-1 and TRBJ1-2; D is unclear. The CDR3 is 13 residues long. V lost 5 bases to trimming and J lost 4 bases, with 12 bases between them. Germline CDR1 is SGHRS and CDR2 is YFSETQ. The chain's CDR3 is CASSSSEGYGYTF. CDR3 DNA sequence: TGCGCCAGCAGTTCCAGTGAGGGCTATGGCTACACCTTC.

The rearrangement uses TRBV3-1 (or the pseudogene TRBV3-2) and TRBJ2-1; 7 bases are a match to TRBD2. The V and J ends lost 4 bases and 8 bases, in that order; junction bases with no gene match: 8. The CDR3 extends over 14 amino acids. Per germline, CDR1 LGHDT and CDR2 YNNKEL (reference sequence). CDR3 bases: TGTGCCAGCAGCCCCGGACTAGTGGAGGATGAGCAGTTCTTC. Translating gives CASSPGLVEDEQFF.

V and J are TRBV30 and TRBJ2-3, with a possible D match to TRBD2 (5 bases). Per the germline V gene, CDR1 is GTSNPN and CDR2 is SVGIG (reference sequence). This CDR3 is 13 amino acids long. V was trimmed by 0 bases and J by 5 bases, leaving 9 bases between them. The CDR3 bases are TGTGCCTGGAGTGTACGTGAGGGAGATACGCAGTATTTT. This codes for CAWSVREGDTQYF. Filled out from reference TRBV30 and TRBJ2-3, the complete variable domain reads SQTIHQWPATLVQPVGSPLSLECTVEGTSNPNLYWYRQAAGRGLQLLFYSVGIGQISSEVPQNLSASRPQDRQFILSSKKLLLSDSGFYLCAWSVREGDTQYFGPGTRLTVL.

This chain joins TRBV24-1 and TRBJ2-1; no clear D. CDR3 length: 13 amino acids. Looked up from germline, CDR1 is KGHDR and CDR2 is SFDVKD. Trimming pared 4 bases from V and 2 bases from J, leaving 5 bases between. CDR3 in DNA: TGTGCCACCAGTGAGGCTCCCTACAATGAGCAGTTCTTC. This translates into CATSEAPYNEQFF.

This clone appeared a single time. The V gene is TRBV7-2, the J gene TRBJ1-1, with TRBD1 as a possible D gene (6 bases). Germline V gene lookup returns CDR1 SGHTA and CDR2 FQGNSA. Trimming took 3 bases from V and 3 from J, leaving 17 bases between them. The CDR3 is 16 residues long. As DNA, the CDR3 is TGTGCCAGCAGCTTCAGGGGAGCCTTTGGGCACACTGAAGCTTTCTTT. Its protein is CASSFRGAFGHTEAFF.

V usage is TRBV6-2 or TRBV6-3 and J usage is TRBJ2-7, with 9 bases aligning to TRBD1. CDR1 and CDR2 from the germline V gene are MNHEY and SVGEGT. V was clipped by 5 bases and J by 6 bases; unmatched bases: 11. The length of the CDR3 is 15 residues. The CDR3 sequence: CASSDTGTGIREQYF. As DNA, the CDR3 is TGTGCCAGCAGTGACACCGGGACAGGGATTCGCGAGCAGTACTTC.

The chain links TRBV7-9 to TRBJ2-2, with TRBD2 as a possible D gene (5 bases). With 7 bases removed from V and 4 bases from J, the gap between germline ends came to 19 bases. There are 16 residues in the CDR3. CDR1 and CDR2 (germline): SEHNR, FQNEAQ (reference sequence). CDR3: CASNPPPSGPTGELFF. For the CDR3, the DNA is TGTGCCAGCAACCCACCCCCCAGCGGCCCCACCGGGGAGCTGTTTTTT.

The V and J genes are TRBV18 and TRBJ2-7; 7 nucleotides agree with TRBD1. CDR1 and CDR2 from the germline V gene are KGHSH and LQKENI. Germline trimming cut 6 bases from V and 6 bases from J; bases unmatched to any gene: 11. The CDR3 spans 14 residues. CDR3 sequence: CASSQQTGVAEQYF. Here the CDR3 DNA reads TGTGCCAGCTCCCAGCAAACAGGGGTTGCCGAGCAGTACTTC.

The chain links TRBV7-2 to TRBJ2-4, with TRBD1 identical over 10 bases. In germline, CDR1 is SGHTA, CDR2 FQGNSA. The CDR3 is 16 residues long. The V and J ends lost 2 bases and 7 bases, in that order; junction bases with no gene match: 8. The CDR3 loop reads CASSLRGRDRGNIQYF. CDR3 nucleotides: TGTGCCAGCAGCTTACGGGGAAGGGACAGGGGTAACATTCAGTACTTC.

In DNA, the CDR3 is TGTGCCAGCAGTTTAGTGCCCGGGAACACTGAAGCTTTCTTT. Protein: CASSLVPGNTEAFF. The genes are TRBV28 and TRBJ1-1; D uncertain. Trimming stripped 2 bases from V and 1 base from J, with 8 bases between. The CDR3 runs 14 residues. Germline V gene data show CDR1 as MDHEN and CDR2 as SYDVKM. Filled out from reference TRBV28 and TRBJ1-1, the complete variable domain reads DVKVTQSSRYLVKRTGEKVFLECVQDMDHENMFWYRQDPGLGLRLIYFSYDVKMKEKGDIPEGYSVSREKKERFSLILESASTNQTSMYLCASSLVPGNTEAFFGQGTRLTVV.

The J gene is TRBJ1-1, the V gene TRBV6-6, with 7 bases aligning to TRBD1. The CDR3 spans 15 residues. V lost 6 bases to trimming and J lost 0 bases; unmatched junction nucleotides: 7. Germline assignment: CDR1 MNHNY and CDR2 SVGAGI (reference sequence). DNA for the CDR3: TGTGCCAGCAGGGACCGGGACAGAATGAACACTGAAGCTTTCTTT. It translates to CASRDRDRMNTEAFF.

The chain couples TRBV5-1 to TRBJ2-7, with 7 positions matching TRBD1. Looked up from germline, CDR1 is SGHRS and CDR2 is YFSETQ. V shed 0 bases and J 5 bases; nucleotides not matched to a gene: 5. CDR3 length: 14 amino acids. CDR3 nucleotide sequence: TGCGCCAGCAGCTTGGAGGGGGCAAAAAACGAGCAGTACTTC. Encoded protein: CASSLEGAKNEQYF.

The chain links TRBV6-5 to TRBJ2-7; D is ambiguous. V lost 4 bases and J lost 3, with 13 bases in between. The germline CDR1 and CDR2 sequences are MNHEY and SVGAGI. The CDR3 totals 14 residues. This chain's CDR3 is CASSLRHRFYEQYF. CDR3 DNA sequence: TGTGCCAGCAGTTTGAGACACAGATTCTACGAGCAGTACTTC.

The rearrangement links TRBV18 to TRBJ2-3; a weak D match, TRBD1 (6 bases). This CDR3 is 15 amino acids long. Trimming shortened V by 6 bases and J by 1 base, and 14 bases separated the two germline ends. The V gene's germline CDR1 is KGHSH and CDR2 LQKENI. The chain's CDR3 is CASSYQGMGTDTQYF. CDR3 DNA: TGTGCCAGCTCCTACCAGGGGATGGGCACAGATACGCAGTATTTT.

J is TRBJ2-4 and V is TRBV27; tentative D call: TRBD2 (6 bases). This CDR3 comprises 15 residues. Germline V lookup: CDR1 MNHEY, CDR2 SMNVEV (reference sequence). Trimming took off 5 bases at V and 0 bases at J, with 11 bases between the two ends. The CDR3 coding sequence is TGTGCCAGCAGTCCTCCGGGGGTAGCCAAAAACATTCAGTACTTC. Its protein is CASSPPGVAKNIQYF.

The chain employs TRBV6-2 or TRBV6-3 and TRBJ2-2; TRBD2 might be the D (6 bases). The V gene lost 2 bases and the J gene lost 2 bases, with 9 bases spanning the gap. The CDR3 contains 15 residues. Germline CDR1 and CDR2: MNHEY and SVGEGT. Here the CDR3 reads CASSYGGINTGELFF. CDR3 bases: TGTGCCAGCAGTTACGGAGGGATAAACACCGGGGAGCTGTTTTTT.

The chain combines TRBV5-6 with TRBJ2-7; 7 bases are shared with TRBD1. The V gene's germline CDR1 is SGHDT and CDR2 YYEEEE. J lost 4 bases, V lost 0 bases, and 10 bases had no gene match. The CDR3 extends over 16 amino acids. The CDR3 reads CASSLVLGQGDYEQYF. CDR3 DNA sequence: TGTGCCAGCAGCTTGGTGTTGGGTCAGGGGGATTACGAGCAGTACTTC.

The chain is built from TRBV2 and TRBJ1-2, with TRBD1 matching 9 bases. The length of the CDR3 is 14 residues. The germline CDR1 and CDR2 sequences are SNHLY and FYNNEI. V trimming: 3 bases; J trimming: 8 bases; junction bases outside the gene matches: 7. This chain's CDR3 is CASSDPGQGGGYTF. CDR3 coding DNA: TGTGCCAGCAGTGATCCGGGACAGGGTGGCGGCTACACCTTC.

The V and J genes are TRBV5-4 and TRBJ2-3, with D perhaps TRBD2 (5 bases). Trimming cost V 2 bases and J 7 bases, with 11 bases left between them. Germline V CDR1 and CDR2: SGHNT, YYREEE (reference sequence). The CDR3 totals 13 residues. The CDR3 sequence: CASSFSGIYTQYF. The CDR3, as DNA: TGTGCCAGCAGCTTTTCGGGAATATATACGCAGTATTTT.

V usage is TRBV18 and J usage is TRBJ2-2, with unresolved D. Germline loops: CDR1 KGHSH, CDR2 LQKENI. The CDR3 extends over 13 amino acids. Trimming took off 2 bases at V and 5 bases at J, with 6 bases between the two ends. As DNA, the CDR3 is TGTGCCAGCTCACCAACTTGGACCGGGGAGCTGTTTTTT. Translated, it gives CASSPTWTGELFF.

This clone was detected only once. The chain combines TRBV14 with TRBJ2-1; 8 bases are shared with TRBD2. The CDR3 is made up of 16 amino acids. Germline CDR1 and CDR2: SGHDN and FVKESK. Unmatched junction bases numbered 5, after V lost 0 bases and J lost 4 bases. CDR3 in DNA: TGTGCCAGCAGCCAAGATCTGTCGGGGGGGTACAATGAGCAGTTCTTC. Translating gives CASSQDLSGGYNEQFF.